These T cell receptor beta chains were read from a single sample in a study of cytomegalovirus exposure and HLA in healthy donors. This table comes from immunoSEQ multiplex PCR, and its TCRdb copy is limited to in-frame clones, with some not included. The sample includes tens of thousands of clones, 55% to 75% of them seen just once. The specimen sequenced was PBMCs. These receptors were collected from a woman in her 50s in good health and CMV-seropositive. The CDR3 runs from the conserved cysteine through the conserved F or W. D genes are given only for firm matches. Not all rows give a size; the values are once, few, many and, for expanded clones, a class.

D gene	V gene	clone size	J gene	CDR3 protein	CDR3 DNA
TRBD1	TRBV28	NA	TRBJ1-5	CASSFWRRTGDLRARDF	TGTGCCAGCAGTTTTTGGAGGCGGACAGGGGATCTACGGGCTCGGGATTTT
NA	TRBV5-1	NA	TRBJ2-5	CASSLANRAQETQYF	TGCGCCAGCAGCTTGGCTAACAGAGCACAAGAGACCCAGTACTTC
NA	TRBV28	NA	TRBJ2-3	CASRTGHPSTDTQYF	TGTGCCAGCAGAACTGGACACCCTAGCACAGATACGCAGTATTTT
TRBD2	TRBV2	NA	TRBJ2-7	CASRAGTSASYEQYF	TGTGCCAGCAGGGCCGGGACTAGCGCCTCCTACGAGCAGTACTTC
NA	TRBV7-2	NA	TRBJ2-7	CASSFKGPYEQYF	TGTGCCAGCAGCTTCAAGGGGCCCTACGAGCAGTACTTC
TRBD1	TRBV6-1	NA	TRBJ2-3	CASRVGDRGTDTQYF	TGTGCCAGCAGGGTGGGGGACAGGGGCACAGATACGCAGTATTTT
NA	TRBV28	NA	TRBJ1-5	CASSSPAAVKNQPQHF	TGTGCCAGCAGTTCCCCCGCGGCCGTTAAAAATCAGCCCCAGCATTTT
NA	TRBV10-1	once	TRBJ1-5	CASSPGGLDQPQHF	TGCGCCAGCAGCCCCGGGGGACTGGATCAGCCCCAGCATTTT
NA	TRBV5-1	NA	TRBJ1-1	CASQKDSSYNTEAFF	TGCGCCAGCCAGAAGGACAGCTCTTACAACACTGAAGCTTTCTTT
TRBD2	TRBV6-5	NA	TRBJ2-7	CASSRDYREQYF	TGTGCCAGCAGCCGGGACTACCGCGAGCAGTACTTC
TRBD1	TRBV19	NA	TRBJ2-7	CASSEGQGPYEQYF	TGTGCCAGTAGTGAGGGACAGGGCCCCTACGAGCAGTACTTC
NA	TRBV18	few	TRBJ2-1	CASSPPLDGEQFF	TGTGCCAGCTCACCACCTCTAGATGGTGAGCAGTTCTTC
NA	TRBV19	NA	TRBJ1-5	CASSMSGGNQPQHF	TGTGCCAGTAGTATGTCGGGTGGCAATCAGCCCCAGCATTTT
TRBD2	TRBV10-3	NA	TRBJ2-1	CAIRETSGDYNEQFF	TGTGCCATCAGAGAGACTAGCGGAGACTACAATGAGCAGTTCTTC
NA	TRBV5-5	once	TRBJ2-7	CASSFQGTYEQYF	TGTGCCAGCAGCTTCCAGGGGACCTACGAGCAGTACTTC
TRBD1	TRBV5-4	NA	TRBJ2-5	CASSERTGRETQYF	TGTGCCAGCAGCGAACGGACAGGGAGGGAGACCCAGTACTTC
NA	TRBV5-4	NA	TRBJ1-4	CASSLARSEKLFF	TGTGCCAGCAGCTTGGCTCGGTCTGAAAAACTGTTTTTT
NA	TRBV18	NA	TRBJ2-3	CASSPPEIDTQYF	TGTGCCAGCTCACCACCGGAGATAGATACGCAGTATTTT
TRBD1	TRBV5-1	NA	TRBJ1-4	CASRFTGGSGKLFF	TGCGCCAGCCGGTTCACAGGGGGCAGTGGAAAACTGTTTTTT
NA	TRBV18	NA	TRBJ1-2	CASSSAGIYGYTF	TGTGCCAGCTCAAGTGCAGGGATTTATGGCTACACCTTC
TRBD1	TRBV25-1	NA	TRBJ1-2	CASSAGTGRGYTF	TGTGCCAGCAGTGCCGGGACAGGCCGCGGCTACACCTTC
TRBD1	TRBV4-1	NA	TRBJ1-2	CASSPDTTGEYYGYTF	TGCGCCAGCAGCCCGGACACCACAGGGGAATACTATGGCTACACCTTC
NA	TRBV7-9	NA	TRBJ1-3	CSSSLADRLGNTIYF	TGTTCCAGCAGCTTAGCCGACAGACTTGGAAACACCATATATTTT
TRBD2	TRBV11-3	NA	TRBJ2-1	CASSLSGTSLNEQFF	TGTGCCAGCAGCCTCTCCGGGACTAGTCTCAATGAGCAGTTCTTC
NA	TRBV11-3	NA	TRBJ1-1	CASSLYQDTEAFF	TGTGCCAGCAGCTTATATCAGGACACTGAAGCTTTCTTT
NA	TRBV28	few	TRBJ2-7	CASTPVQGIYEQYF	TGTGCCAGCACCCCCGTACAGGGAATCTACGAGCAGTACTTC
NA	TRBV19	NA	TRBJ1-1	CASNSNGNTEAFF	TGTGCCAGTAATTCTAACGGGAACACTGAAGCTTTCTTT
NA	TRBV12-5	NA	TRBJ1-4	CASGPPDSTEKLFF	TGTGCTAGTGGTCCCCCGGACAGCACCGAAAAACTGTTTTTT
NA	TRBV28	few	TRBJ1-1	CASSLNYNKGEAFF	TGTGCCAGCAGTTTAAACTACAACAAAGGAGAAGCTTTCTTT
NA	TRBV5-1	NA	TRBJ2-2	CASSQEVNANTGELFF	TGCGCCAGCAGTCAGGAGGTAAACGCGAACACCGGGGAGCTGTTTTTT
NA	TRBV7-2	NA	TRBJ2-3	CASSPGVVPDTQYF	TGTGCCAGCAGCCCGGGGGTTGTCCCAGATACGCAGTATTTT
TRBD1	TRBV7-9	NA	TRBJ2-7	CASSLYRDSGNEQYF	TGTGCCAGCAGCTTGTACCGGGACAGTGGCAACGAGCAGTACTTC
NA	TRBV5-1	NA	TRBJ1-1	CASSSLSQVEGTEAFF	TGCGCCAGCAGCTCCCTATCACAGGTTGAAGGCACTGAAGCTTTCTTT
TRBD1	TRBV5-8	NA	TRBJ1-5	CASSFYRGPDNQPQHF	TGTGCCAGCAGCTTCTACAGGGGGCCAGACAATCAGCCCCAGCATTTT
NA	TRBV11-2	NA	TRBJ1-3	CASSRPSTSSGNTIYF	TGTGCCAGCAGCCGCCCCTCAACCAGCTCTGGAAACACCATATATTTT
NA	TRBV11-3	NA	TRBJ2-2	CASSRRGASAGELFF	TGTGCCAGCAGCCGGCGCGGGGCATCGGCCGGGGAGCTGTTTTTT
NA	TRBV5-6	once	TRBJ2-1	CASSGVAWNEQFF	TGTGCCAGCAGCGGAGTTGCGTGGAATGAGCAGTTCTTC
NA	TRBV19	NA	TRBJ1-2	CASSGQQRTPNYGYTF	TGTGCCAGTAGTGGGCAGCAACGAACACCCAACTATGGCTACACCTTC
TRBD1	TRBV30	few	TRBJ1-2	CAWRDRASYGYTF	TGTGCCTGGAGGGACAGGGCGTCTTATGGCTACACCTTC
TRBD1	TRBV7-2	NA	TRBJ2-7	CASTSTGGVYEQYF	TGTGCCAGCACCTCGACAGGGGGGGTCTACGAGCAGTACTTC
NA	TRBV4-2	once	TRBJ2-5	CASSQAHREETQYF	TGTGCCAGCAGCCAAGCCCACAGAGAAGAGACCCAGTACTTC
TRBD1	TRBV7-2	few	TRBJ1-2	CASSPTGGGYGYTF	TGTGCCAGCAGCCCAACAGGGGGCGGCTATGGCTACACCTTC
NA	TRBV28	NA	TRBJ1-1	CASRQRQGPGTEAFF	TGTGCCAGCAGACAGCGGCAGGGGCCGGGAACTGAAGCTTTCTTT
TRBD2	TRBV28	NA	TRBJ2-3	CASSLTLAGVTDTQYF	TGTGCCAGCAGCCTGACCCTAGCGGGAGTCACAGATACGCAGTATTTT
NA	TRBV2	NA	TRBJ2-3	CASSEAGGLTDTQYF	TGTGCCAGCAGTGAAGCTGGAGGCCTCACAGATACGCAGTATTTT
TRBD2	TRBV5-1	NA	TRBJ2-2	CASSGLAGDTGELFF	TGCGCCAGCAGCGGCCTAGCGGGAGATACCGGGGAGCTGTTTTTT
TRBD2	TRBV6-6	NA	TRBJ2-1	CASRALAGGFDEQFF	TGTGCCAGCAGGGCCCTAGCGGGAGGTTTTGATGAACAGTTCTTC
NA	TRBV19	NA	TRBJ1-5	CASSIGVRQGKIVQPQHF	TGTGCCAGTAGTATAGGTGTGCGGCAGGGAAAGATCGTCCAGCCCCAGCATTTT
TRBD2	TRBV7-2	once	TRBJ2-3	CASSLGRGSGTRTDTQYF	TGTGCCAGCAGCTTAGGAAGGGGCAGCGGGACCCGGACAGATACGCAGTATTTT
NA	TRBV28	NA	TRBJ1-3	CASRFPMSGNTIYF	TGTGCCAGCAGGTTTCCAATGAGTGGAAACACCATATATTTT
TRBD2	TRBV7-2	few	TRBJ2-2	CASRTGLAGGGELFF	TGTGCCAGCAGAACCGGACTAGCGGGTGGCGGGGAGCTGTTTTTT
NA	TRBV5-1	NA	TRBJ2-2	CASSSGVRDGELFF	TGCGCCAGCAGCTCCGGAGTTCGAGACGGGGAGCTGTTTTTT
TRBD2	TRBV7-7	NA	TRBJ2-2	CASSPRTSGSPGELFF	TGTGCTAGCAGCCCCCGGACTAGCGGGAGTCCCGGGGAGCTGTTTTTT
TRBD2	TRBV11-3	NA	TRBJ2-3	CASSIGLAVPDTQYF	TGTGCCAGCAGCATCGGACTAGCGGTACCAGATACGCAGTATTTT
NA	TRBV29-1	few	TRBJ2-7	CSVDSGLRDEQYF	TGCAGCGTTGATAGCGGTCTCCGGGACGAGCAGTACTTC